This TCR beta chain stems from a study of human versus mouse CDR3 diversity and MHC coevolution. With V trimmed by 9 bases and J by 6 bases, 13 bases remained unmatched. Germline CDR1 and CDR2: LNHNV and YYDKDF (reference sequence). This CDR3 has 16 residues. Sequencing was performed with immunoSEQ multiplex PCR; in TCRdb, only in-frame clones are kept and a portion is missing. Of 50,000 to 70,000 clones detected, over 90% appear once; the ten largest clones hold 15% to 20%. The chain has TRBV15 and TRBJ2-3, with 12 nucleotides matching TRBD2. This clonotype was obtained from a person between 60 and 70 years old in good health. Sequencing was performed on naive CD4+ T cells from blood. This sample's subset: CD45RO-negative CD62L-positive naive CD4 T cells. CDR3 nucleotide sequence: TGTGCCACAACCAAGATACGCGGGACTAGCGGGGATACGCAGTATTTT. Amino acid sequence: CATTKIRGTSGDTQYF.